This section outlines one TCR beta chain sequence together with its context. These data come from a study of T cell responses to AZD1222 COVID-19 vaccine. V dropped 2 bases and J dropped 0; count of bases not matched to a gene: 6. The CDR3 covers 17 residues. CDR1 MDHEN and CDR2 SYDVKM come from the germline V gene. TCRdb's copy holds only in-frame clones and misses some; the assay was immunoSEQ multiplex PCR. The profile shows about 120,000 clones, 85% to 95% of them singletons. The chain couples TRBV28 to TRBJ1-2; 10 bases agree with TRBD1. This sample comprised peripheral blood, obtained on day 0 of AZD1222 vaccination. This clonotype was sampled from an adult in good health. In nucleotides, the CDR3 is TGTGCCAGCAGTTTAGGGACAGGGGTTAATTCTAACTATGGCTACACCTTC. Translated: CASSLGTGVNSNYGYTF.